This T cell receptor (beta chain) derives from a study of beta chain features in type 1 diabetes. As for the study in general: In age, gender and cell yields, patients were similar to healthy donors. Taken together, all samples contributed some 100 million examined sorted cells. Overall study results and limits: Amplification by PCR could prefer shorter templates, with the same effect in patients and controls. Type 1 diabetes patients had moderately but significantly shorter TCRB CDR3s in all four CD4+ subsets.

With regard to this clone: Its antigen is still unknown.

CDR1 and CDR2 from the germline V gene are MNHNS and SASEGT. V lost 6 bases, J lost 4 bases, and 13 bases lay in between. CDR3 length: 13 residues. The study reverse transcribed the entire isolated RNA, so it sequenced expressed TCRB transcripts. The protocol was immunoSEQ multiplex PCR, while the TCRdb copy is restricted to in-frame clones and leaves out a portion. The data hold around 360,000 clones, with roughly 12% observed a single time. The sequence was obtained from a woman between 18 and 30 years old with type 1 diabetes. Sequenced input: naive CD4+ T cells from blood. V and J are TRBV6-1 and TRBJ2-7; D gene unclear. In nucleotides, the CDR3 is TGTGCCAGCAGAAAAGCCCCAGGTTACGAGCAGTACTTC. Its translation is CASRKAPGYEQYF.